These 21 T cell receptor beta chains were sequenced from one sample in a study of blood T cell repertoires in COVID-19. Assay: immunoSEQ multiplex PCR; the TCRdb copy retains only in-frame clones and omits some. The data show more than 150,000 clones, around four fifths seen once. The sequencing sample was made of PBMCs or T cells enriched from blood (not recorded which). These receptors all stem from a woman in her fifties or sixties who had recovered from COVID-19.

The chain combines TRBV18 with TRBJ1-2, with 7 nucleotides matching TRBD1. With V trimmed by 8 bases and J by 8 bases, 11 bases remained unmatched. Per the germline V gene, CDR1 is KGHSH and CDR2 is LQKENI. The CDR3 runs to 13 residues. CDR3 region: CASTRDSGLGYTF. CDR3 sequence (DNA): TGTGCCAGCACACGGGACAGCGGTTTAGGCTACACCTTC.

For the CDR3, the DNA is TGTGCCAGCAGTGTTGTACAGGGTATACTCTCCTACGAGCAGTACTTC. Translated, it gives CASSVVQGILSYEQYF. The V and J genes are TRBV2 and TRBJ2-7; tentatively, D is TRBD1 (6 bases). The ends were cut back, 4 bases at V and 0 bases at J, with 16 bases in the middle. The CDR3 has 16 residues. CDR1 and CDR2 from the germline V gene are SNHLY and FYNNEI.

This clone was recorded once. The chain is built from TRBV19 and TRBJ1-5, with 12 nucleotides matching TRBD1. CDR1 and CDR2 (germline): LNHDA, SQIVND (reference sequence). V trimming: 5 bases; J trimming: 7 bases; junction bases outside the gene matches: 12. This CDR3 contains 17 residues. Here the CDR3 reads CASSPPPGQGAGQPQHF. For the CDR3, the DNA is TGTGCCAGTAGTCCCCCCCCGGGACAGGGGGCAGGGCAGCCCCAGCATTTT. Full variable domain (remainder filled in from reference TRBV19 and TRBJ1-5): DGGITQSPKYLFRKEGQNVTLSCEQNLNHDAMYWYRQDPGQGLRLIYYSQIVNDFQKGDIAEGYSVSREKKESFPLTVTSAQKNPTAFYLCASSPPPGQGAGQPQHFGDGTRLSIL.

This rearrangement joins TRBV5-4 to TRBJ2-3; perhaps TRBD1 as D (6 bases). Trimming cost V 4 bases and J 2 bases, with 11 bases left between them. The germline gives CDR1 SGHNT, CDR2 YYREEE (reference sequence). The length of the CDR3 is 14 residues. The CDR3 DNA reads TGTGCCAGCAGCCTCGGACAGTCCACAGATACGCAGTATTTT. Its protein product is CASSLGQSTDTQYF.

The chain combines TRBV29-1 with TRBJ2-7; the match to TRBD1 covers 7 bases. Trimming cost V 6 bases and J 0 bases; bases outside gene matches: 5. The CDR3 contains 13 residues. Germline V gene lookup returns CDR1 SQVTM and CDR2 ANQGSEA. Written as DNA, the CDR3 is TGCAGCGTGGCAGGGGGACCCTCCTACGAGCAGTACTTC. This gives the protein CSVAGGPSYEQYF.

The chain recombines TRBV29-1 with TRBJ2-1, with TRBD1 matching 7 bases. V shed 5 bases, J shed 0 bases, and the junction held 10 bases outside the gene matches. Germline CDR1 and CDR2: SQVTM and ANQGSEA. CDR3 length: 16 residues. The CDR3 reads CSVPRQGLSSYNEQFF. Here the CDR3 DNA reads TGCAGCGTTCCTAGACAGGGATTGAGCTCCTACAATGAGCAGTTCTTC.

This clone was found once. The chain uses TRBV5-1 and TRBJ2-7; D is possibly TRBD1 (5 bases). CDR3 length: 13 residues. Germline CDR1 reads SGHRS; CDR2 reads YFSETQ. Trimming stripped 2 bases from V and 7 bases from J, with 13 bases between. The CDR3 sequence: CASSFGQGEEQYF. Here the CDR3 DNA reads TGCGCCAGCAGCTTTGGGCAGGGTGAAGAGCAGTACTTC.

V is TRBV27 and J is TRBJ1-1; maybe TRBD1 (5 bases). The germline V and J ends were trimmed by 2 bases and 11 bases, with 9 bases remaining between them. Germline assignment: CDR1 MNHEY and CDR2 SMNVEV (reference sequence). The CDR3 totals 11 residues. The CDR3 region is CASSLRGRAFF. The CDR3 nucleotides read TGTGCCAGCAGTTTAAGGGGTAGGGCTTTCTTT.

The chain has TRBV11-3 and TRBJ1-2; D perhaps matches TRBD1 (5 bases). The CDR3 consists of 14 residues. V was clipped by 2 bases and J by 8 bases, with 15 bases between them. Germline V lookup: CDR1 SGHNT, CDR2 YENEEA. CDR3 coding DNA: TGTGCCAGCAGCTTAAGCCCCCAGGGTCGGGGCTACACCTTC. Translating gives CASSLSPQGRGYTF.

V is TRBV3-1 (or the pseudogene TRBV3-2) and J is TRBJ2-3; D unclear. Germline CDR1 and CDR2: LGHDT and YNNKEL (reference sequence). The CDR3 consists of 14 residues. The V end was cut by 2 bases, the J end by 4 bases, with 10 bases between. The CDR3 nucleotides are TGTGCCAGCAGCCAACGAGTCGTGTCAGATACGCAGTATTTT. Protein: CASSQRVVSDTQYF.

The chain joins TRBV2 to TRBJ1-5; 7 nucleotides match TRBD1. Per the germline V gene, CDR1 is SNHLY and CDR2 is FYNNEI. Trimming removed 6 bases from V and 6 bases from J; junction bases left unmatched: 8. This CDR3 region has 14 residues. The CDR3: CASSLQGFGQPQHF. The CDR3 bases are TGTGCCAGCAGCTTACAGGGGTTCGGTCAGCCCCAGCATTTT.

The gene calls are TRBV28 and TRBJ2-7, with 7 bases fitting TRBD2. This CDR3 region has 14 residues. The V gene's germline CDR1 is MDHEN and CDR2 SYDVKM. V lost 3 bases to trimming and J lost 6 bases; unmatched junction nucleotides: 8. The CDR3 coding sequence is TGTGCCAGCAGTTTTGGCGGGAGCCGGGTCGAGCAGTACTTC. Amino acids: CASSFGGSRVEQYF.

The chain recombines TRBV11-3 with TRBJ1-1; weak D call: TRBD1 (6 bases). Germline CDR1 and CDR2: SGHNT and YENEEA. The V end lost 3 bases, the J end lost 5 bases, and 7 bases lay between the germline ends. This CDR3 comprises 12 residues. The CDR3 spells CASSFTGTEAFF. The CDR3 DNA reads TGTGCCAGCAGCTTCACAGGGACTGAAGCTTTCTTT.

This chain joins TRBV6-5 and TRBJ2-3, with D hard to call. The CDR3 totals 13 residues. With 3 bases removed from V and 6 bases from J, the gap between germline ends came to 10 bases. Germline CDR1 reads MNHEY; CDR2 reads SVGAGI. The DNA of the CDR3 is TGTGCCAGCAGTTATGTCTTCGGGGATACGCAGTATTTT. Residues: CASSYVFGDTQYF.

This chain connects TRBV24-1 to TRBJ2-4; D remains ambiguous. The CDR3 is made up of 15 amino acids. With 2 bases removed from V and 0 bases from J, the gap between germline ends came to 7 bases. Looked up from germline, CDR1 is KGHDR and CDR2 is SFDVKD. The DNA of the CDR3 is TGTGCCACCAGTGATTACGGGTTAGCCAAAAACATTCAGTACTTC. Its translation: CATSDYGLAKNIQYF.

The chain carries TRBV28 and TRBJ1-1; TRBD1 matches at 9 bases. Trimming at V came to 6 bases and at J to 5 bases, leaving 19 bases not matched to a gene. From germline, CDR1 is MDHEN and CDR2 SYDVKM. The CDR3 length is 18 residues. CDR3 coding DNA: TGTGCCAGCAGCACCTCCGGGACAGGGACGCTTTTTGGAACTGAAGCTTTCTTT. Its translation: CASSTSGTGTLFGTEAFF.

The rearrangement links TRBV5-1 to TRBJ1-6; D is perhaps TRBD1 (6 bases). The CDR3 has 15 residues. The germline V gene has CDR1 SGHRS and CDR2 YFSETQ. V was clipped by 3 bases and J by 7 bases, with 14 bases between them. CDR3 sequence: CASSSQGLGNSPLHF. The DNA for the CDR3 is TGCGCCAGCAGCTCGCAGGGGCTGGGGAATTCACCCCTCCACTTT.

V is TRBV18 and J is TRBJ1-4, with D maybe TRBD1 (5 bases). The CDR3 length is 17 residues. Germline assignment: CDR1 KGHSH and CDR2 LQKENI. Trimming cost V 0 bases and J 0 bases, with 11 bases left between them. CDR3 DNA sequence: TGTGCCAGCTCACCACCGGGGCGGAAGACAACTAATGAAAAACTGTTTTTT. Amino acid sequence: CASSPPGRKTTNEKLFF.

In DNA form, the CDR3 reads TGTGCCAGCAGTGAAATTGGCGCCAGGGGCGGCTATGGCTACACCTTC. This translates into CASSEIGARGGYGYTF. The rearrangement uses TRBV6-1 and TRBJ1-2; weak D call: TRBD1 (6 bases). The germline gives CDR1 MNHNS, CDR2 SASEGT. Trimming pared 2 bases from V and 4 bases from J, leaving 17 bases between. The CDR3 has 16 residues.

The V and J genes are TRBV18 and TRBJ1-1; perhaps TRBD1 as D (5 bases). The length of the CDR3 is 15 residues. The germline V and J ends were trimmed by 0 bases and 7 bases, with 15 bases remaining between them. The germline V gene has CDR1 KGHSH and CDR2 LQKENI. The CDR3 DNA sequence: TGTGCCAGCTCACCACCCGACAGAAGGAGAGGTGAAGCTTTCTTT. It yields the protein CASSPPDRRRGEAFF.

V usage is TRBV9 and J usage is TRBJ1-3, with D uncertain. V dropped 4 bases and J dropped 2 bases, with 16 bases sitting between them. The germline V gene has CDR1 SGDLS and CDR2 YYNGEE. This CDR3 comprises 16 residues. Here the CDR3 reads CASSLADLTAGNTIYF. The CDR3 DNA follows: TGTGCCAGCAGCCTCGCGGACTTAACGGCTGGAAACACCATATATTTT.